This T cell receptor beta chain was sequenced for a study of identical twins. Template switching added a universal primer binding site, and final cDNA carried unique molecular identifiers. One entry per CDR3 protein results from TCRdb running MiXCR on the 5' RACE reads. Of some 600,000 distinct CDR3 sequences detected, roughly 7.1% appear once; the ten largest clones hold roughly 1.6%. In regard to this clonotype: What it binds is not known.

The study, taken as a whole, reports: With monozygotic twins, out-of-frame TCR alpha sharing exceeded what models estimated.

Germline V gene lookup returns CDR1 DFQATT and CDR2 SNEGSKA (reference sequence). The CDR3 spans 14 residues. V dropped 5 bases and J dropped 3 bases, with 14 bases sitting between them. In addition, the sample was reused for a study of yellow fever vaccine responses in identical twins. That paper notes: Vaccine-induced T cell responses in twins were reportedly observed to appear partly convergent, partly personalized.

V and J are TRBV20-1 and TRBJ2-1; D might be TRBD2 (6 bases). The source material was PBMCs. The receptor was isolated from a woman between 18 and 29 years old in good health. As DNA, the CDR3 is TGCAGTGCTGCCCCCCCGGGAGTCTACAATGAGCAGTTCTTC. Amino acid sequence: CSAAPPGVYNEQFF.